This T cell receptor (beta chain) was obtained from a study of blood T cell repertoires in COVID-19 (dated by TCRdb to the early 2020s). The study in broad terms: Collaborator samples came from the United States, Italy and Spain and covered acute and convalescent phases of COVID-19. The prospective study material was composed of cDNA or gDNA derived from T cells, B-cell-depleted T cells, or PBMCs. Deeply sampled blood TCRbeta repertoires from subjects exposed to, actively infected with, or recovered from COVID-19 were included in the dataset. A freely available public database, intended as a resource for researchers studying the immune response to SARS-CoV-2, is where the repertoires were released. Samples came from the ongoing ImmuneRACE study (first 160 participants) plus 1,254 subjects from 6 global collaborators. Nearly every sample came with metadata listing a de-identified subject ID, COVID-19 status, age in years and sex. HLA class I and class II types, where available, came from metadata supplied by the sample provider rather than from assay-based typing. Summary of the overall study and its limitations: How much clinical and demographic metadata was included differed by source and by participant, and the metadata was provided uncurated.

This clone was found once. Its antigen is currently not known. Qualities for individual bases were not recorded, and no much larger clone is one base off. The collaborating institutions used their own protocols to collect whole blood in K2EDTA tubes. For TCRbeta analysis, collaborators shipped samples in one of three forms: frozen whole blood, isolated PBMCs, or DNA extracted from either of those sample types. TCRbeta CDR3 regions were amplified from genomic DNA using the immunoSEQ Assay, a bias-controlled multiplex PCR. The paper's processing steps were these. Nucleated cell counts per sample were estimated from amplification of reference gene primers within the assay. Sequence reads were collapsed and filtered to measure the absolute abundance of every unique TCRbeta CDR3 rearrangement. For each sample, productive Simpson clonality was calculated as the square root of Simpson's diversity index across productive rearrangements. TCRdb holds this immuneACCESS table with in-frame rearrangements only. Some clones are missing; in checked studies, unresolved V genes explain under half, and the rest has no known cause. V, J and clone size derive from that table, while D and trimming were established from the DNA sequence. In all, the sample holds hundreds of thousands of clones, and around 78% of those were seen once. Approximately 2.6% of the sample comes from the top ten.

V trim: 5 bases; J trim: 7 bases; unmatched bases: 12. The CDR3 starts with the cysteine, ends with the phenylalanine, and has 18 residues. Only the CDR3 part of the read is kept: 54 bases, read in frame from the first base. As encoded in the germline V gene, CDR1 is MDHEN while CDR2 is SYDVKM. The source is a woman between 65 and 79 years old with active or convalescent COVID-19. Specimen: peripheral blood. Here the chain combines TRBV28 and TRBJ2-3, with 16 junctional bases fitting TRBD2. Read as DNA, the sequence is TGTGCCAGCAGTCCCCCCGGGGGACTAGCGGGGGGGGGTAATACGCAGTATTTT. Translated, it gives CASSPPGGLAGGGNTQYF.